This passage covers 3 T cell receptor beta chains from one sample sequenced in a study of cytomegalovirus exposure and HLA in healthy donors. The PCR made use of 60 Vbeta and 13 Jbeta primers. Libraries were prepared by immunoSEQ multiplex PCR; TCRdb keeps only in-frame clonotypes and omits some of them. The sample consists of some 110,000 clones, approximately 80% of them appearing once. The sequenced material came from PBMCs. These receptors were taken from a woman in her 40s in good health and CMV-seropositive.

A single count supports this clone. The CDR3 bases are TGCAGCGTTGCGTCCGGGACACCTGGCTACACCTTC. Its translation: CSVASGTPGYTF. This chain joins TRBV29-1 and TRBJ1-2, with D possibly TRBD1 on 6 matching bases. Germline V gene sequence: CDR1 SQVTM, CDR2 ANQGSEA. V was clipped by 4 bases and J by 7 bases, with 13 bases between them. The CDR3 is 12 amino acids.

This clone was observed once. The genes are TRBV11-3 and TRBJ2-2; D is perhaps TRBD2 (6 bases). The CDR3 sequence is 12 residues long. CDR1 and CDR2 from the germline V gene are SGHNT and YENEEA. V was clipped by 5 bases and J by 5 bases, with 6 bases between them. CDR3: CASSGGTGELFF. The CDR3 bases are TGTGCCAGCAGCGGGGGGACCGGGGAGCTGTTTTTT.

V gene TRBV25-1 combines with J gene TRBJ2-5, with 8 bases aligning to TRBD2. J gave up 5 bases and V 4 bases, and 6 bases lay outside the gene matches. The CDR3 has 14 residues. CDR1 is MGHDK, CDR2 SYGVNS, per germline. The CDR3 here is CASSGGGGRETQYF. CDR3 in DNA: TGTGCCAGCAGTGGTGGCGGGGGGCGCGAGACCCAGTACTTC. Supplemented by reference TRBV25-1 and TRBJ2-5, the full variable domain reads EADIYQTPRYLVIGTGKKITLECSQTMGHDKMYWYQQDPGMELHLIHYSYGVNSTEKGDLSSESTVSRIRTEHFPLTLESARPSHTSQYLCASSGGGGRETQYFGPGTRLLVL.